Listed here is a single TCR beta chain. The record originates from a study of T-cell reconstitution after alpha-beta-depleted transplantation in children. Researchers prepared the TCRbeta library using unique molecular identifiers, the study reports. Each CDR3 protein is one row after TCRdb ran MiXCR on the PCR reads. Counted here are about 640,000 distinct CDR3 sequences, roughly 17% occurring once; the ten biggest clones make up 0.8% to 1.1%. The CDR3 is made up of 15 amino acids. Losses at the gene ends were 5 bases for V and 4 bases for J; bases not matched to a gene: 5. CDR1 SGHTA and CDR2 FQGNSA come from the germline V gene.

The source was PBMCs from the stem cell graft donor, collected from the stem cell graft. The clonotype originates from a human donor who donated a stem cell graft to a child with acute myeloid leukemia. The chain uses TRBV7-2 and TRBJ2-3; 11 bases map to TRBD2. The CDR3 sequence: CASSQLAGGADTQYF. In nucleotides, the CDR3 is TGTGCCAGCAGCCAATTAGCGGGGGGGGCAGATACGCAGTATTTT.